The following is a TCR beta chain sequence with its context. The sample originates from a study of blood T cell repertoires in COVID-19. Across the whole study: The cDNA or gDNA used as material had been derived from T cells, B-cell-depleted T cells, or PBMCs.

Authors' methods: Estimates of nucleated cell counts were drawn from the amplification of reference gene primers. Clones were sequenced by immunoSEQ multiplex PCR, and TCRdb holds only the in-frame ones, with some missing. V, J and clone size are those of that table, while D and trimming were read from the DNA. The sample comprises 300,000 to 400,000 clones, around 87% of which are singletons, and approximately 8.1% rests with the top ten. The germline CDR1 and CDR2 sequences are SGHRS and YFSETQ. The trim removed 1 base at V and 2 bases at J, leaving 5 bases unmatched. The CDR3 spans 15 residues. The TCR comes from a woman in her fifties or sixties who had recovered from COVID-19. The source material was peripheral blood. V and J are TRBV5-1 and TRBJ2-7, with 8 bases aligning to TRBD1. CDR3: CASSLIGQGTYEQYF. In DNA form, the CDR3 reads TGCGCCAGCAGCTTGATCGGACAGGGTACCTACGAGCAGTACTTC.